The 15 T cell receptor beta chains listed next were all sequenced from one sample in a study of T-cell reconstitution after alpha-beta-depleted transplantation in children. Using unique molecular identifiers, the investigators prepared the TCRbeta library. TCRdb independently ran MiXCR on the PCR reads; one entry per CDR3 protein. The data contain 550,000 to 600,000 distinct CDR3 sequences, 20% to 25% of them singletons. The sequences come from PBMCs, mostly from graft donor cells, collected 360 days after TCRalphabeta/CD19-depleted stem cell transplant. Receptors were obtained from a boy under three years old who had a stem cell transplant for acute myeloid leukemia, so the T cells may come from the graft donor.

This clonotype was recorded at least ten times. V gene TRBV28 combines with J gene TRBJ2-7; 9 nucleotides match TRBD1. V shed 6 bases and J 2 bases; nucleotides not matched to a gene: 5. Germline V gene data show CDR1 as MDHEN and CDR2 as SYDVKM. The CDR3 has 14 residues. The CDR3 DNA reads TGTGCCAGCAGCCACAGGGGGCGCCCCTACGAGCAGTACGTC. Translation: CASSHRGRPYEQYV.

This sequence joins TRBV20-1 and TRBJ2-5; weak D call: TRBD1 (6 bases). This CDR3 is built from 14 residues. Per the germline V gene, CDR1 is DFQATT and CDR2 is SNEGSKA (reference sequence). Between the trimmed V and J ends, which lost 6 bases and 0 bases, there was a span of 14 bases. The CDR3 coding sequence is TGCAGTGCATGGACAGCGACGGACCAAGAGACCCAGTACTTC. It is translated as CSAWTATDQETQYF.

The sample holds a few counts of this clonotype. The rearrangement joins TRBV20-1 to TRBJ2-1; 7 bases are a match to TRBD2. The germline CDR1 and CDR2 sequences are DFQATT and SNEGSKA (reference sequence). The CDR3 is 15 residues long. J gave up 8 bases and V 5 bases, and 15 bases lay outside the gene matches. Written as DNA, the CDR3 is TGCAGTGCTGGACAACGGGACTACTTTCTCCATGAGCAGTTCTTC. Protein: CSAGQRDYFLHEQFF.

The chain is built from TRBV20-1 and TRBJ2-3; D unresolved. The V gene's germline CDR1 is DFQATT and CDR2 SNEGSKA (reference sequence). This CDR3 is 14 amino acids long. V shed 1 base and J shed 1 base, with 9 bases lying between them. The CDR3 nucleotides read TGCAGTGCTAGAGGGTCCCTAGGCACAGATACGCAGTATTTT. This translates into CSARGSLGTDTQYF.

The chain employs TRBV2 and TRBJ1-4, with no clear D. The V gene lost 2 bases and the J gene lost 1 base, with 8 bases spanning the gap. CDR1 is SNHLY, CDR2 FYNNEI, per germline. The CDR3 has 15 amino acids. The CDR3 loop is CASSELGRTNEKLFF. The DNA of the CDR3 is TGTGCCAGCAGTGAATTAGGAAGAACTAATGAAAAACTGTTTTTT.

This clonotype was found many times. The chain is built from TRBV6-5 and TRBJ2-1; weak D call: TRBD2 (6 bases). This CDR3 region has 12 residues. Germline assignment: CDR1 MNHEY and CDR2 SVGAGI. V was cut by 6 bases and J by 10 bases, with 13 bases left in between. This CDR3 reads CASSRTGEEQFF. CDR3 nucleotides: TGTGCCAGCAGCCGAACGGGGGAAGAGCAGTTCTTC.

CDR3: CSVDRRGAGELFF. As DNA, the CDR3 is TGCAGCGTTGATAGGAGAGGGGCCGGGGAGCTGTTTTTT. V usage is TRBV29-1 and J usage is TRBJ2-2; tentatively, D is TRBD1 or TRBD2 (5 bases each). Germline CDR1 reads SQVTM; CDR2 reads ANQGSEA. This CDR3 has 13 residues. V lost 3 bases and J lost 6, with 11 bases in between.

This clonotype occurred a few times. The gene calls are TRBV20-1 and TRBJ2-7; TRBD2 aligns across 7 bases. Germline V lookup: CDR1 DFQATT, CDR2 SNEGSKA (reference sequence). The CDR3 length is 13 residues. J was trimmed by 3 bases and V by 6 bases; bases with no gene match: 8. In nucleotides, the CDR3 is TGCAGTGCCCGCGGGAGCTACCTCTACGAGCAGTACTTC. It encodes CSARGSYLYEQYF.

This clonotype was recorded a few times. The V gene is TRBV6-1, the J gene TRBJ2-1; 9 nucleotides align to TRBD1. The V and J ends lost 7 bases and 11 bases, in that order; junction bases with no gene match: 12. The germline gives CDR1 MNHNS, CDR2 SASEGT. CDR3 length: 14 residues. CDR3: CASKVPGQGPKQFF. The DNA of the CDR3 is TGTGCCAGCAAAGTCCCGGGACAGGGACCGAAGCAGTTCTTC.

This chain links TRBV6-2 or TRBV6-3 with TRBJ2-6, with D unresolved. Trimming cost V 0 bases and J 2 bases, with 8 bases left between them. CDR1 MNHEY and CDR2 SVGEGT come from the germline V gene. CDR3 length: 16 residues. The CDR3 nucleotides are TGTGCCAGCAGTTACTCGTGGCGAGCTGGGGCCAACGTCCTGACTTTC. This sequence encodes CASSYSWRAGANVLTF.

At least ten counts were recorded for this clonotype. The rearrangement uses TRBV7-2 and TRBJ1-4, with D hard to call. The CDR3 length is 12 residues. Looked up from germline, CDR1 is SGHTA and CDR2 is FQGNSA. Trimming stripped 2 bases from V and 7 bases from J, with 5 bases between. The CDR3 is CASSLSGEKLFF. The DNA of the CDR3 is TGTGCCAGCAGCTTAAGTGGTGAAAAACTGTTTTTT.

This clonotype showed up many times. J is TRBJ1-2 and V is TRBV20-1; 7 positions agree with TRBD1. This CDR3 contains 15 residues. CDR1 is DFQATT and CDR2 is SNEGSKA in the germline V gene (reference sequence). V shed 6 bases and J 4 bases; nucleotides not matched to a gene: 14. For the CDR3, the DNA is TGCAGTGCGCACTCGCCCGGACAGGTCTTCTATGGCTACACCTTC. Encoded protein: CSAHSPGQVFYGYTF.

The table lists this clonotype with a few counts. The CDR3 region has the DNA TGTGCCAGCCGCCCAAGTAGGGCGAACACTGAAGCTTTCTTT. Its translation: CASRPSRANTEAFF. This chain uses TRBV6-1 with TRBJ1-1; D gene ambiguous. CDR1 is MNHNS and CDR2 is SASEGT in the germline V gene. Trimming pared 8 bases from V and 1 base from J, leaving 14 bases between. The length of the CDR3 is 14 residues.

The table lists this clonotype with a few counts. The chain has TRBV4-1 and TRBJ2-7, with a tentative D call TRBD1 (5 bases). This CDR3 contains 15 residues. The ends were cut back, 1 base at V and 0 bases at J, with 10 bases in the middle. Germline V lookup: CDR1 MGHRA, CDR2 YSYEKL. CDR3 protein: CASSQGGAGSYEQYV. In DNA form, the CDR3 reads TGCGCCAGCAGCCAAGGGGGCGCAGGCTCCTACGAGCAGTACGTC.

This clonotype was recorded a few times. This chain joins TRBV3-1 and TRBJ1-1, with 7 bases aligning to TRBD1. CDR1 LGHDT and CDR2 YNNKEL come from the germline V gene (reference sequence). CDR3 size: 13 residues. The trim removed 7 bases at V and 5 bases at J, leaving 7 bases unmatched. As DNA, the CDR3 is TGTGCCAGCATCGACAGGGTGGGGACTGAAGCTTTCTTT. Protein sequence: CASIDRVGTEAFF.